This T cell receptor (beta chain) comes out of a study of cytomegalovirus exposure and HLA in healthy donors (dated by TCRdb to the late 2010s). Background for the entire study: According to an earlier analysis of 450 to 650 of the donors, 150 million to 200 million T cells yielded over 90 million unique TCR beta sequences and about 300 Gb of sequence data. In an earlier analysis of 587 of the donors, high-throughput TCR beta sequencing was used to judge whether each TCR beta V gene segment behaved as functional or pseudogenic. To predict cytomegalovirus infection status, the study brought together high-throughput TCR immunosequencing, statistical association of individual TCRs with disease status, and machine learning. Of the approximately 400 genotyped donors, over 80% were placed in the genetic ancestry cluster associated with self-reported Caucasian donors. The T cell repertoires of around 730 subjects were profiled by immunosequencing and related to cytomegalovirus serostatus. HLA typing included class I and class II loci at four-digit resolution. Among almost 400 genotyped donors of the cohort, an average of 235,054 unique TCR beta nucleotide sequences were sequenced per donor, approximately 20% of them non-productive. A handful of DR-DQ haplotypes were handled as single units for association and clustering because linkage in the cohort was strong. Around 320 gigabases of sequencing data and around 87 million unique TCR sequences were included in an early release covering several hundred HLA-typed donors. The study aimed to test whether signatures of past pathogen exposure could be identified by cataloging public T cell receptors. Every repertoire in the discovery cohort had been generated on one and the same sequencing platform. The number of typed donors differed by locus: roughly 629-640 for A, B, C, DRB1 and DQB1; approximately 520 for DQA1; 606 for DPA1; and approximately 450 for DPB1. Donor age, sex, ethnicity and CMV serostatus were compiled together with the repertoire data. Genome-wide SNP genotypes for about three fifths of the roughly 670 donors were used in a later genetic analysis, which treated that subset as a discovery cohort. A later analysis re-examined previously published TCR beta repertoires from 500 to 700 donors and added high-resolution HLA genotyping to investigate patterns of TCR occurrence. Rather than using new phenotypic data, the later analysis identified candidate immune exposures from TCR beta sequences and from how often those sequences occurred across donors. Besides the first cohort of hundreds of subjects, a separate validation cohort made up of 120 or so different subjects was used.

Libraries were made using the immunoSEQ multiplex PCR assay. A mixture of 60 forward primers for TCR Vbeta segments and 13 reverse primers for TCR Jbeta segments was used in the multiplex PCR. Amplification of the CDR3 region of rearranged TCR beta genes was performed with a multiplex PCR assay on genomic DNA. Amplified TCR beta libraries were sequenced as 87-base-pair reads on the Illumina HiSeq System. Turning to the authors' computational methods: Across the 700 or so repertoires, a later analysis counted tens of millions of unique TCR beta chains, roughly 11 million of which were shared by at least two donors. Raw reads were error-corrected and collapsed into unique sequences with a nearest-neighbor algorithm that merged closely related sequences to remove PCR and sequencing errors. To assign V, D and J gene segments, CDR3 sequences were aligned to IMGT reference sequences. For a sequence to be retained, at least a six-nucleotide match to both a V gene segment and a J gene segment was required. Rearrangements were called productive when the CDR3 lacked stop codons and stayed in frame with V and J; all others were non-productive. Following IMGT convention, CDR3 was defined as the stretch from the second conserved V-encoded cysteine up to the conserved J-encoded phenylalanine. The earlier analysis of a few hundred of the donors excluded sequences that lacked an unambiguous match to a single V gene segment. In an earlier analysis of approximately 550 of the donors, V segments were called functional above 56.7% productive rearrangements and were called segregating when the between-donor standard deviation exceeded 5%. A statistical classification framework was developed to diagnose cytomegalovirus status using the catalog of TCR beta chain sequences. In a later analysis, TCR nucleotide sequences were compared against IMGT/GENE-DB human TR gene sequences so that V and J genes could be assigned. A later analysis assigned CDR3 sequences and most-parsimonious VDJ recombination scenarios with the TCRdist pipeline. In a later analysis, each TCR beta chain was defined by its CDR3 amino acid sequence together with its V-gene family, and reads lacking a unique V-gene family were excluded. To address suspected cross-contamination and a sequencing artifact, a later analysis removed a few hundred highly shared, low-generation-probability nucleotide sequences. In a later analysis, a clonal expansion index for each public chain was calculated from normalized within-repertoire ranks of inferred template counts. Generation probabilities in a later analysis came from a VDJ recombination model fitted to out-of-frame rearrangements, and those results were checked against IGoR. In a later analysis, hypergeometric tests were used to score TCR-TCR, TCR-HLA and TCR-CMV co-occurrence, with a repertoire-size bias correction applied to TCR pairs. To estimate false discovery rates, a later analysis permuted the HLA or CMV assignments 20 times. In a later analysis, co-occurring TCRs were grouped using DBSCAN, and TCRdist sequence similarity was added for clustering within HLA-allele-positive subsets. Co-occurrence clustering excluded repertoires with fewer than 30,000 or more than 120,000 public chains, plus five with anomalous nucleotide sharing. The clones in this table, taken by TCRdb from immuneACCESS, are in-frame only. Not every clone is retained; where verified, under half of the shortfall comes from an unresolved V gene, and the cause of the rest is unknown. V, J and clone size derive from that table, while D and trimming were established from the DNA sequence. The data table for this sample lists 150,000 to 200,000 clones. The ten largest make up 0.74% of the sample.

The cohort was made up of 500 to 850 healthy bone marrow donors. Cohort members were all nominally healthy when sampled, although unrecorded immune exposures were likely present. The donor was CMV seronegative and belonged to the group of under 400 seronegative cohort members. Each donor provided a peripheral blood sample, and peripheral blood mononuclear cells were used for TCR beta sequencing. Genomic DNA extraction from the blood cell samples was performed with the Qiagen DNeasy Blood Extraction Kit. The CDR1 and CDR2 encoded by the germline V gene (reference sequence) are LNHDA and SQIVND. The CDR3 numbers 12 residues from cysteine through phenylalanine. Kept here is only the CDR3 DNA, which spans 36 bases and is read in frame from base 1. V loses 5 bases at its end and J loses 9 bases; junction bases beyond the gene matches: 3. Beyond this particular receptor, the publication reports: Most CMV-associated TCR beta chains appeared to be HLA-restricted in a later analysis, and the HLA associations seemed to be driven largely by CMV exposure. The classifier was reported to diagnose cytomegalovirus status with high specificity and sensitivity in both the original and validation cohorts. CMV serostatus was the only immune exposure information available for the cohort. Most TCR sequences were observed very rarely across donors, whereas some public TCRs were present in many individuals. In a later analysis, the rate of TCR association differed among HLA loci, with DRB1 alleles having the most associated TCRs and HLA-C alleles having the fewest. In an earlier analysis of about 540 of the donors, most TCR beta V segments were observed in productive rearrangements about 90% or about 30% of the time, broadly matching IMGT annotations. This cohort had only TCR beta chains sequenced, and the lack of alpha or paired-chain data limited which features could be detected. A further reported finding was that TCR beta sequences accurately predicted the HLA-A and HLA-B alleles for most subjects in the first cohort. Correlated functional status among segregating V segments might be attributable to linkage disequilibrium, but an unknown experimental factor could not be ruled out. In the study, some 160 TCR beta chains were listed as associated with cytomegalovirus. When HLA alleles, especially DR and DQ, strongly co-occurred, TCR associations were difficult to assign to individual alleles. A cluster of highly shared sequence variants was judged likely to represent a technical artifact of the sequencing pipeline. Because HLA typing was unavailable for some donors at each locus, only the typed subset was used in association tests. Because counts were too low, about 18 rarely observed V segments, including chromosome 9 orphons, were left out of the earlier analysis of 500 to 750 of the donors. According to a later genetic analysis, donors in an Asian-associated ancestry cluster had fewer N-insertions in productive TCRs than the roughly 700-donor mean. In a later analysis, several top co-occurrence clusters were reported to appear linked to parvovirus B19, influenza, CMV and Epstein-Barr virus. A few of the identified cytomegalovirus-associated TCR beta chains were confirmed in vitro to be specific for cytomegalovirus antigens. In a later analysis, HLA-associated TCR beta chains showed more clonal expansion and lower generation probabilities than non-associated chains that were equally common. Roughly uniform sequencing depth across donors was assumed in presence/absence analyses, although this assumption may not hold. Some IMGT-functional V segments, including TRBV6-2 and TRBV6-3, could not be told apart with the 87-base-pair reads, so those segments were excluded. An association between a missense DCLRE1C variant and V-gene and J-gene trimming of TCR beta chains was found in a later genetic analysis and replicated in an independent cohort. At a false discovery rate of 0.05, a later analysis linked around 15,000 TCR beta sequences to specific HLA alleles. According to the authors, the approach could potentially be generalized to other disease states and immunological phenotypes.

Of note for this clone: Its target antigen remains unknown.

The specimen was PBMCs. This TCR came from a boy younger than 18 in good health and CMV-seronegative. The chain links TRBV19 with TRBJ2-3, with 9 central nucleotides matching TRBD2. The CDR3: CASSSSGGTQYF. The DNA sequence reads TGTGCCAGTAGTTCCAGCGGGGGGACGCAGTATTTT.